These T cell receptor beta chains were read from a single sample in a study of shared clonotypes between healthy human individuals. Clones were sequenced by immunoSEQ multiplex PCR, and TCRdb holds only the in-frame ones, with some missing. This sample has more than 2 million clones, with roughly 95% found just once. Material: naive CD4+ T cells sorted from blood. These receptors all come from a man younger than 35 in good health. Each CDR3 is given without its conserved first and last residue. Fields, in order: V gene, J gene, CDR3 protein.

v_call: TRBV7-2; j_call: TRBJ2-2; cdr3_aa: ASSRSGTSGGTGELF
v_call: TRBV2; j_call: TRBJ2-3; cdr3_aa: ASSQLAGGTDTQY
v_call: TRBV6-1; j_call: TRBJ1-4; cdr3_aa: ASSVGAQGVF
v_call: TRBV19; j_call: TRBJ1-2; cdr3_aa: ASSIRGLDYGYT
v_call: TRBV5-1; j_call: TRBJ1-2; cdr3_aa: ASSYDLGQAGGYT
v_call: TRBV30; j_call: TRBJ2-2; cdr3_aa: AWTPRDRRRELF
v_call: TRBV15; j_call: TRBJ1-1; cdr3_aa: ATSRDRVEAF
v_call: TRBV5-6; j_call: TRBJ2-5; cdr3_aa: ASSLVSGRGETQY
v_call: TRBV10-2; j_call: TRBJ2-1; cdr3_aa: ASSGTGGSYNEQF
v_call: TRBV7-3; j_call: TRBJ2-3; cdr3_aa: ASSLRGGGTDTQY
v_call: TRBV6-1; j_call: TRBJ1-5; cdr3_aa: ASSEPTPGTPGPQH
v_call: TRBV6-5; j_call: TRBJ1-2; cdr3_aa: ASSYLEGRGYT
v_call: TRBV9; j_call: TRBJ1-2; cdr3_aa: ASSAGTAPGGYT
v_call: TRBV5-8; j_call: TRBJ2-5; cdr3_aa: ASSLGRDRAQETQY
v_call: TRBV4-1; j_call: TRBJ1-2; cdr3_aa: ASSLPGQGGGYT
v_call: TRBV19; j_call: TRBJ2-7; cdr3_aa: ASSTLAGDINEQY
v_call: TRBV2; j_call: TRBJ2-1; cdr3_aa: ASSEAGRTTYNEQF
v_call: TRBV4-3; j_call: TRBJ2-5; cdr3_aa: ASSQDYGRGLETQY
v_call: TRBV16; j_call: TRBJ2-7; cdr3_aa: ASSLADRVPYEQY
v_call: TRBV2; j_call: TRBJ2-4; cdr3_aa: ASTGIADLAIAKNIQY
v_call: TRBV11-3; j_call: TRBJ2-3; cdr3_aa: ASSYARADTQY
v_call: TRBV9; j_call: TRBJ2-3; cdr3_aa: ASSFRTSGSGTDTQY
v_call: TRBV18; j_call: TRBJ2-3; cdr3_aa: ASSPPATDTQY
v_call: TRBV10-1; j_call: TRBJ2-3; cdr3_aa: ASSRDRVTDTQY
v_call: TRBV9; j_call: TRBJ2-2; cdr3_aa: ASSDLAGGNTGELF
v_call: TRBV11-2; j_call: TRBJ2-1; cdr3_aa: ASSPRGLAMDEQF
v_call: TRBV5-1; j_call: TRBJ2-3; cdr3_aa: ASSWASKQGGNTDTQY
v_call: TRBV15; j_call: TRBJ2-3; cdr3_aa: ATSREPQALGDTQY
v_call: TRBV6-1; j_call: TRBJ1-3; cdr3_aa: ASSEDFSGNTIY
v_call: TRBV29-1; j_call: TRBJ2-7; cdr3_aa: SVAARAYEQY
v_call: TRBV6-5; j_call: TRBJ1-1; cdr3_aa: ASTSGVEAF
v_call: TRBV28; j_call: TRBJ1-5; cdr3_aa: ASRGGAAGNQPQH
v_call: TRBV11-2; j_call: TRBJ2-7; cdr3_aa: ASRRTGGGFYEQY
v_call: TRBV4-1; j_call: TRBJ2-1; cdr3_aa: ASSQDNWVAANEQF
v_call: TRBV5-1; j_call: TRBJ2-1; cdr3_aa: ASRGSGSSYNEQF
v_call: TRBV10-3; j_call: TRBJ2-5; cdr3_aa: AISGVQQETQY
v_call: TRBV10-3; j_call: TRBJ1-1; cdr3_aa: AISDTGTGAPNTEAF
v_call: TRBV30; j_call: TRBJ1-1; cdr3_aa: ASAGQKNTEAF
v_call: TRBV30; j_call: TRBJ1-5; cdr3_aa: AWTGQQPQH
v_call: TRBV2; j_call: TRBJ2-2; cdr3_aa: ASRNSGGNTGELF
v_call: TRBV9; j_call: TRBJ2-5; cdr3_aa: ASSRVGLLQETQY
v_call: TRBV9; j_call: TRBJ2-7; cdr3_aa: ASSGVSYEQY
v_call: TRBV27; j_call: TRBJ2-7; cdr3_aa: ASSATRGAGSSYEQY
v_call: TRBV5-1; j_call: TRBJ2-1; cdr3_aa: ASSLAKDYHNEQF
v_call: TRBV30; j_call: TRBJ2-7; cdr3_aa: AWSVLGGLYEQY
v_call: TRBV29-1; j_call: TRBJ1-6; cdr3_aa: SVGDGTNGSPLH